This T cell receptor (beta chain) was retrieved from a study of Ad26.COV2.S vaccination and SARS-CoV-2 variants. Sequencing used immunoSEQ multiplex PCR; TCRdb keeps in-frame clones, though not all of them. The sample includes roughly 390,000 clones, approximately 91% of them seen just once. The length of the CDR3 is 12 residues. Deletions cut 0 bases from V and 8 bases from J, with 4 bases between. CDR1 LGHDT and CDR2 YNNKEL come from the germline V gene (reference sequence). Indicated treatment: approximately 18 received Ad26.COV2.S at low or high dose, single or two shots; 5 received placebo; per-sample allocation not given. The investigators took samples on day 63 after the first vaccine or placebo injection.

The origin of this receptor is a person between 18 and 60 years old who received the Ad26.COV2.S COVID-19 vaccine or a placebo. The V and J genes are TRBV3-1 (or the pseudogene TRBV3-2) and TRBJ2-2, with D unclear. The sequencing used peripheral blood, collected in a trial of Ad26.COV2.S vaccine versus placebo. DNA for the CDR3: TGTGCCAGCAGCCAAGATCCTGGGGAGCTGTTTTTT. This codes for CASSQDPGELFF.